The source of this T cell receptor beta chain is a study of PD-1 blockade in classical Hodgkin lymphoma. The wider study: Intravenous infusions of nivolumab 3 mg/kg reached patients every 2 weeks. General observations from the study: In CD4+ cells, TCR diversity went up significantly by C4D1, but in CD8+ cells it did not. Anyone who began nivolumab under 1 year after ASCT was excluded.

The CDR3 extends over 15 amino acids. V lost 7 bases and J lost 6, with 22 bases in between. Germline CDR1 and CDR2: SGHRS and YFSETQ. Libraries were prepared by immunoSEQ multiplex PCR; TCRdb keeps only in-frame clonotypes and omits some of them. The sample lists tens of thousands of clones, 84% occurring once. As concerns this clone: Its antigen is unknown.

Relapse was seen in all patients after autologous stem cell transplantation, and brentuximab vedotin exposure was variable. It was by magnetic negative selection that CD4+ T cells were purified from thawed PBMCs. Patients reached a best response of complete response, partial response or progressive disease. The chain recombines TRBV5-1 with TRBJ1-1, with D tentatively TRBD1 (5 bases). This material consisted of CD4+ T cells from blood, taken at baseline. This clonotype originated in a human donor with classical Hodgkin lymphoma. CDR3 nucleotide sequence: TGCGCCAGCGCCCCCTTGAAAGGGGTTGCCTCTGAAGCTTTCTTT. Its protein product is CASAPLKGVASEAFF.